This TCR beta chain was recovered during a study of blood T cells in healthy people across ages. Broader study findings: No conclusive comparison of naive versus antigen-experienced cells was possible with unsorted PBMCs. With age, beta diversity per million T cells declined roughly linearly, significantly by approximately 40. Diversity was estimated from one million T cells, and these estimates were considered underestimates.

Donors were healthy Caucasian individuals from Russia aged roughly 6 to 95. Trimming stripped 6 bases from V and 4 bases from J, with 12 bases between. Germline CDR1 MNHEY, CDR2 SVGEGT. The CDR3 contains 13 residues. Next came a second PCR, run for about 7 to 12 cycles, which used a sample-barcoded 5' primer along with a J-beta primer mix. TCRdb recomputed calls from the 5' RACE reads with MiXCR, one row per CDR3 protein. This table has roughly 1,500,000 distinct CDR3 sequences, around 36% appearing once. The table lists this clonotype with many counts. The antigen remains unidentified. The V call is TRBV6-2 or TRBV6-3, the J call TRBJ1-2; no reliable D call. Sequences were obtained from blood. The source is a woman aged 25 to 45 in good health. The CDR3 nucleotides are TGTGCCAGCAGCGATTCAGAGAGCTATGGCTACACCTTC. Translated: CASSDSESYGYTF.